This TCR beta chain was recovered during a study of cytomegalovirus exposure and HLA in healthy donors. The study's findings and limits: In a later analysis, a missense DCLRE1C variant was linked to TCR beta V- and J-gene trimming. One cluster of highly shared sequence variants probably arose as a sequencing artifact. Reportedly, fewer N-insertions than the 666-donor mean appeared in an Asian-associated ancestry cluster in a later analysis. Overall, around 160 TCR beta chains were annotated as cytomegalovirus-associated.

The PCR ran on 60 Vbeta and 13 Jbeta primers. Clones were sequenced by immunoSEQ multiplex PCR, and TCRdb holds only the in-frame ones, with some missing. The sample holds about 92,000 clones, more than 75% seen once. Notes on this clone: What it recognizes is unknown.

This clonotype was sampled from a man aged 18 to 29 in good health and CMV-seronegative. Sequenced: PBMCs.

CDR3 amino acids: CASRSQGDTEAFF. DNA for the CDR3: TGTGCCAGCAGATCCCAGGGGGACACTGAAGCTTTCTTT. The rearrangement links TRBV11-2 to TRBJ1-1; TRBD1 agrees at 7 bases. The V segment lost 6 bases and the J segment 3 bases; nucleotides outside the gene matches: 4. The length of the CDR3 is 13 residues. The germline gives CDR1 SGHAT, CDR2 FQNNGV.